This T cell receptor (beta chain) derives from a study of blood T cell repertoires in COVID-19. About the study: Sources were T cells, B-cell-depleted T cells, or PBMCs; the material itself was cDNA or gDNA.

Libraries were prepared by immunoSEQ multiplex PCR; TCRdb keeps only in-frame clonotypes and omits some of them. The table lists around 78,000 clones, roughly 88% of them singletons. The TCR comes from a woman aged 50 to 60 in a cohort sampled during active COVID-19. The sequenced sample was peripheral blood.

CDR3 DNA: TGTGCCAGCTCACCCCCGTCTTACACTGAAGCTTTCTTT. It yields the protein CASSPPSYTEAFF. The chain joins TRBV18 to TRBJ1-1; no reliable D call. V lost 3 bases and J lost 3, with 8 bases in between. CDR1 and CDR2 (germline): KGHSH, LQKENI. CDR3 size: 13 residues. Using reference TRBV18 and TRBJ1-1 for the parts outside the CDR3, the full variable domain is NAGVMQNPRHLVRRRGQEARLRCSPMKGHSHVYWYRQLPEEGLKFMVYLQKENIIDESGMPKERFSAEFPKEGPSILRIQQVVRGDSAAYFCASSPPSYTEAFFGQGTRLTVV.